The clone carrying this T cell receptor (beta chain) was observed a single time. Original processing methods: By means of reference gene primer amplification, nucleated cell counts were estimated. Produced via immunoSEQ multiplex PCR; TCRdb's table is partial and in-frame only. The V and J calls and clone size come from that table; D and trimming were worked out from the DNA. The table has 150,000 to 200,000 clones, approximately 82% seen once. Germline V lookup: CDR1 SQVTM, CDR2 ANQGSEA. The CDR3 covers 12 residues. V was pared by 7 bases and J by 6 bases, with 13 bases between. The sample originates from a study of blood T cell repertoires in COVID-19. On the study more broadly: Whether acute or convalescent, the COVID-19 samples came from the United States, Italy and Spain. T cells, B-cell-depleted T cells, or PBMCs provided the cDNA or gDNA that served as material.

Material: peripheral blood. The sequence was collected from a woman older than 75 with acute or convalescent COVID-19. The gene calls are TRBV29-1 and TRBJ2-1; maybe TRBD1 (5 bases). CDR3 nucleotides: TGCAGCGGGAACGTAGGGGCCAATGAGCAGTTCTTC. This gives the protein CSGNVGANEQFF.